The present TCR beta chain was sequenced within a study of CD8+ T cells in alopecia areata. Study summary: Skin-grafted approximately 7-10-week-old female C3H/HeJ mice received tissue from roughly 6-12-month-old C3H/HeJ donors with spontaneous alopecia.

After pooling, cutaneous lymph node cells were sorted with CD4, CD8alpha, NKG2D, NKG2ACE and other markers. In each case, RNA was isolated and then reverse transcribed into cDNA as the sequencing template. Clones were sequenced by immunoSEQ multiplex PCR, and TCRdb holds only the in-frame ones, with some missing. The sample shows 290,000 or so clones, no singletons; the ten largest hold about 1.1%. The V segment lost 3 bases and the J segment 1 base; nucleotides outside the gene matches: 5. The CDR3 sequence is 16 residues long. Germline lookup yields CDR1 NSQYPW and CDR2 LRSPGD (reference sequence). General study points: Clarity of TCR sharing across patients fell short of that in mice, possibly HLA-related. Affected lesional scalp, above all in alopecia totalis/universalis, was more clonal than normal scalp.

A word on this clone: Its antigen is not known. Gene names are the mouse ones. Sequencing ends 4 residues short of the CDR3 end; the germline J gene provides the rest.

The sample consisted of CD4+ T cells sorted from a lymph node. The TCR was taken from a C3H/HeJ mouse with alopecia areata. The MHC haplotype of the strain is H2-k. The chain links TRBV1 to TRBJ2-3; TRBD1 aligns across 9 bases. The covered CDR3 bases are TGCACCTGCAGTGCTCGACAGGGGGATGGTGCAGAA. Translation: CTCSARQGDGAE. In full, the CDR3 is CTCSARQGDGAETLYF.